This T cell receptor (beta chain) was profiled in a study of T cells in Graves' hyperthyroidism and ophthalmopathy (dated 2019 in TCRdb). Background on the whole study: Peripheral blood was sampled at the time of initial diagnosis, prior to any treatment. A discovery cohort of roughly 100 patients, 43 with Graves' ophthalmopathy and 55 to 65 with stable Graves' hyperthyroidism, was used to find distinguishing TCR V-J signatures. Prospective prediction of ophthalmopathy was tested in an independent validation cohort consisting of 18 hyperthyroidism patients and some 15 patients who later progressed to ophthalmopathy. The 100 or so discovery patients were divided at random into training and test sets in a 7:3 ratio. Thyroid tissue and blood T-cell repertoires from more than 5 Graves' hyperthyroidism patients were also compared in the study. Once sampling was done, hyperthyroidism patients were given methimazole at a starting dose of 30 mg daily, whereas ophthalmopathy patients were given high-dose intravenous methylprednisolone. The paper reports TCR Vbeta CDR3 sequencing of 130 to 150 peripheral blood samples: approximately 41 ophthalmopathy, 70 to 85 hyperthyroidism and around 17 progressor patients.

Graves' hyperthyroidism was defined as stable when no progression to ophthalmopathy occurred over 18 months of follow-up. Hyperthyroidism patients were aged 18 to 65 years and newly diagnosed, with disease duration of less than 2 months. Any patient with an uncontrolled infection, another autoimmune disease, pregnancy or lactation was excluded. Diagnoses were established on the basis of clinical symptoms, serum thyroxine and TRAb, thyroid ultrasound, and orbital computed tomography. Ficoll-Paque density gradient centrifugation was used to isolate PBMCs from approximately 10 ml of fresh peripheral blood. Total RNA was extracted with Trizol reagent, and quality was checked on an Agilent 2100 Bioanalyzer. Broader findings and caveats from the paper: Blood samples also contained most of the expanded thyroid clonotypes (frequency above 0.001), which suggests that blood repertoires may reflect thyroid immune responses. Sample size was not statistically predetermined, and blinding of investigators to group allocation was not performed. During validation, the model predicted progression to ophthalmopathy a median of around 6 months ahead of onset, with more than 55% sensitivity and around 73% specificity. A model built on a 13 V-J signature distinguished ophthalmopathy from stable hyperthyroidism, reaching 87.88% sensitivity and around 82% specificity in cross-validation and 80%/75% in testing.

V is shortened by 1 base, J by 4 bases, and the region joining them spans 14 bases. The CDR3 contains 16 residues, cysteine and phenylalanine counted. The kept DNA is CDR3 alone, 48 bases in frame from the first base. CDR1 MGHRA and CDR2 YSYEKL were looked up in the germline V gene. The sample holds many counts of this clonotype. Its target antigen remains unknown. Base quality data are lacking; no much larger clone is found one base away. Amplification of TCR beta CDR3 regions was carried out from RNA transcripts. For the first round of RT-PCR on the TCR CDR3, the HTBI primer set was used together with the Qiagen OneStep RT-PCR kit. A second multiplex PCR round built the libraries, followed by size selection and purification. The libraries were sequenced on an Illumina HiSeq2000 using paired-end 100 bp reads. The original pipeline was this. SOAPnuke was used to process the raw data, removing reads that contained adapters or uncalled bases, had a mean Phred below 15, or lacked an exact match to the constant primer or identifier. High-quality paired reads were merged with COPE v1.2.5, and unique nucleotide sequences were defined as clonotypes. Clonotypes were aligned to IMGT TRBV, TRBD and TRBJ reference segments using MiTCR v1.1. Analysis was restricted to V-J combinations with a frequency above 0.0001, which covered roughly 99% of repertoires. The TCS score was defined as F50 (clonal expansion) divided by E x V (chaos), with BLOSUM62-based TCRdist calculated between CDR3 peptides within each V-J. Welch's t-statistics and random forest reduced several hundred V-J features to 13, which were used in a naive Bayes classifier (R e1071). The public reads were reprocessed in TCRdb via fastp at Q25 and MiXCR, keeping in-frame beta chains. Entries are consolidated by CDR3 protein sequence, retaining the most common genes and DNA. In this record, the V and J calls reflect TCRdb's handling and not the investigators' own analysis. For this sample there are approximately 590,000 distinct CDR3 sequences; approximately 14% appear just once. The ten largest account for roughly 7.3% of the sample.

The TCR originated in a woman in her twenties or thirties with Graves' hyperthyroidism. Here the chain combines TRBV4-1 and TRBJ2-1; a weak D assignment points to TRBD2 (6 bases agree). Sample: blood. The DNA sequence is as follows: TGCGCCAGCAGCCAAGTCGGCGGGACGCGATACAATGAGCAGTTCTTC. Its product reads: CASSQVGGTRYNEQFF.